This record concerns one T cell receptor beta chain sequence. The antigen is undetermined. The data belong to a study of human T cells and chemical hapten exposure. Study context: Small differences in pooled library volume mainly drove the variation in TCR yields per sample. Study results and limitations: Sensitizing with DPC caused no change in TCRs above 1 in 1000 frequency.

Time point of the sample: healthy volunteer bleed at 6 weeks. RNA extraction used unfractionated whole blood as the source of total RNA. The CDR3 contains 16 residues. Looked up from germline, CDR1 is DFQATT and CDR2 is SNEGSKA (reference sequence). The V gene lost 5 bases and the J gene lost 3 bases, with 23 bases spanning the gap. As the library was built, unique molecular identifiers were attached to individual cDNA molecules. In the original workflow: The median was about 96,000 TCRs per sample, ranging 23,224 to 690,600. TCRdb re-called the RACE reads with MiXCR, one entry per CDR3 protein. These V and J calls originate from TCRdb's pipeline instead of the authors' own analysis. The sample holds about 80,000 distinct CDR3 sequences, over 6.5% seen once.

Material for sequencing was whole blood. The chain combines TRBV20-1 with TRBJ2-7; TRBD1 might be the D (6 bases). The TCR sequence derives from a female donor in good health. Some clones in this sample may be carry-over from other donors' samples. In DNA form, the CDR3 reads TGCAGTGCTGCGGAACAGGGCGCGGGTTCTCTCTACGAGCAGTACTTC. Its translation: CSAAEQGAGSLYEQYF.